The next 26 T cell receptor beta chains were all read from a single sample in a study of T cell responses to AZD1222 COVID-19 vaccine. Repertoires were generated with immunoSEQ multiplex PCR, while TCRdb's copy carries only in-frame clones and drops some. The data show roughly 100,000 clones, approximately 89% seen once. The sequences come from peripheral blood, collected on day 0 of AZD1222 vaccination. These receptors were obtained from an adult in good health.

CDR3 loop: CASSQTGESPLHF. The CDR3 coding sequence is TGTGCCAGCAGCCAAACGGGCGAATCACCCCTCCACTTT. The gene calls are TRBV3-1 (or the pseudogene TRBV3-2) and TRBJ1-6; no clear D gene. The V end lost 2 bases, the J end lost 10 bases, and 9 bases lay between the germline ends. The germline V gene encodes CDR1 LGHDT and CDR2 YNNKEL (reference sequence). This CDR3 has 13 residues.

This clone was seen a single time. Written as DNA, the CDR3 is TGTGCCACCAGTACGACAGGGTGGCCAGATACGCAGTATTTT. Protein sequence: CATSTTGWPDTQYF. The rearrangement uses TRBV24-1 and TRBJ2-3; 7 bases are shared with TRBD1. The V gene end was trimmed by 6 bases and the J gene end by 4 bases; junction bases not matched to a gene: 6. The CDR3 is made up of 14 amino acids. Germline V gives CDR1 KGHDR, CDR2 SFDVKD.

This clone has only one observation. The CDR3 region has the DNA TGTGCCAGCAGTCCAAGGGGCCCCAATCTAGCGGGATATCCTTACGAGCAGTACTTC. It translates to CASSPRGPNLAGYPYEQYF. The genes are TRBV28 and TRBJ2-7, with TRBD2 identical over 9 bases. The length of the CDR3 is 19 residues. The ends lost 5 bases at V and 4 bases at J; junction bases unmatched: 21. The germline gives CDR1 MDHEN, CDR2 SYDVKM.

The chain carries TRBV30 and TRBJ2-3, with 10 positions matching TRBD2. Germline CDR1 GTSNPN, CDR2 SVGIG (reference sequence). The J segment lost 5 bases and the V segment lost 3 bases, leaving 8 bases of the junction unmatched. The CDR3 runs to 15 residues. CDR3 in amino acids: CAWRAKRGGLDTQYF. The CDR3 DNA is TGTGCCTGGAGGGCTAAGCGGGGGGGTTTAGATACGCAGTATTTT.

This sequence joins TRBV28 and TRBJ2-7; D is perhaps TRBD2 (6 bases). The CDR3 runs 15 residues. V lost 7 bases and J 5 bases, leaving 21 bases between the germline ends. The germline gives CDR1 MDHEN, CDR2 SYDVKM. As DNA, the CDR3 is TGTGCCAGCAAGGGCTTTCAGACGGGAGACCACGAGCAGTACTTC. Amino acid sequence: CASKGFQTGDHEQYF.

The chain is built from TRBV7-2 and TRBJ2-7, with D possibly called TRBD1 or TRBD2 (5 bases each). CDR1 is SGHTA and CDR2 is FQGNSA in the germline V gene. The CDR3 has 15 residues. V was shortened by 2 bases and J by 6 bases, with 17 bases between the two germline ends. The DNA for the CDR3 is TGTGCCAGCAGCTTATCCGGGGCAGCTTTCGGCGAGCAGTACTTC. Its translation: CASSLSGAAFGEQYF.

The CDR3 DNA is TGTGCCAGCAGTCTTGGAGTGACCGGGGAGCTGTTTTTT. Translated: CASSLGVTGELFF. The chain combines TRBV12-3 or TRBV12-4 with TRBJ2-2; D gene uncertain. Between the trimmed V and J ends, which lost 5 bases and 5 bases, there was a span of 9 bases. The CDR3 runs 13 residues.

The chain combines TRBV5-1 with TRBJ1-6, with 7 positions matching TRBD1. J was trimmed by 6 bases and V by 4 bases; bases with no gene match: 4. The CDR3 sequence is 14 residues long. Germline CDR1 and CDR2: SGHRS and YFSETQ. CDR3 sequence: CASSEGQTNSPLHF. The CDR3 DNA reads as TGCGCCAGCAGCGAGGGACAGACTAATTCACCCCTCCACTTT.

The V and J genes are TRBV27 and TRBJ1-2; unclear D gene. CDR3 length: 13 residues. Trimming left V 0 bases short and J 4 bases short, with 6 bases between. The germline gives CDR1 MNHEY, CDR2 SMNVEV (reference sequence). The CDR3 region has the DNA TGTGCCAGCAGTTTATCGGAAAGCTATGGCTACACCTTC. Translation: CASSLSESYGYTF.

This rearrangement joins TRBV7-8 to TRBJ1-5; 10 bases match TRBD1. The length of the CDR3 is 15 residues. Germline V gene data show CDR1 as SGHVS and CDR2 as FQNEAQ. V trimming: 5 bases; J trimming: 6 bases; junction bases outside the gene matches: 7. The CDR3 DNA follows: TGTGCCAGCAGCCTAGGACAGGGGGAGAGTCAGCCCCAGCATTTT. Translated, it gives CASSLGQGESQPQHF.

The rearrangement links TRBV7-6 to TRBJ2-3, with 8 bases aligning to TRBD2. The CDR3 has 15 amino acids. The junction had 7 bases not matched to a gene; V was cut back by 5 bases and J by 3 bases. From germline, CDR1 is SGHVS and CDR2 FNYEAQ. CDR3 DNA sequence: TGTGCCAGCAGCACGAGCGGGAGTAGAACAGATACGCAGTATTTT. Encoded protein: CASSTSGSRTDTQYF.

The CDR3 coding sequence is TGTGCCAGCAGCCAAGATCTCCCAGGGATCTACTCTGGAAACACCATATATTTT. Its protein product is CASSQDLPGIYSGNTIYF. The V and J genes are TRBV4-2 and TRBJ1-3, with D maybe TRBD1 (5 bases). Germline CDR1 reads LGHNA; CDR2 reads YNFKEQ. This CDR3 has 18 amino acids. V lost 0 bases, J lost 0 bases, and 15 bases lay in between.

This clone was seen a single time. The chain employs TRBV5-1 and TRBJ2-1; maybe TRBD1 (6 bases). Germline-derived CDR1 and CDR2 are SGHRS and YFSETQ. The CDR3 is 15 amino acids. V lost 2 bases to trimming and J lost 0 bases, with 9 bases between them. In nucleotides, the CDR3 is TGCGCCAGCAGCTTTACAGGGACCTCCTACAATGAGCAGTTCTTC. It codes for CASSFTGTSYNEQFF.

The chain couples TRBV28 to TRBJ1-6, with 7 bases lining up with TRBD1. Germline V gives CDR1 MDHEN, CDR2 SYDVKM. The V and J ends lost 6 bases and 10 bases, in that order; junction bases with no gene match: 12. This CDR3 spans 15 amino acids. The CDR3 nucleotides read TGTGCCAGCAGAATTTGGACAGGTCGAGACTCACCCCTCCACTTT. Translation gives CASRIWTGRDSPLHF.

In nucleotides, the CDR3 is TGTGCCACCAGCAGAGATGCCCTCGAGAGCTCCTACGAGCAGTACTTC. Amino acid sequence: CATSRDALESSYEQYF. V and J are TRBV15 and TRBJ2-7; D gene ambiguous. In germline, CDR1 is LNHNV, CDR2 YYDKDF (reference sequence). The CDR3 is 16 amino acids. Trimming removed 0 bases at V and 0 bases at J, with 12 bases between.

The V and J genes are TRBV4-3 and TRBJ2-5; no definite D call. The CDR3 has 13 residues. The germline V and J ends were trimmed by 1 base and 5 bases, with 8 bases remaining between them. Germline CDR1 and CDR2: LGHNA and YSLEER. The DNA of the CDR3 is TGCGCCAGCAGCCAAGGGGCAGGCGAGACCCAGTACTTC. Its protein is CASSQGAGETQYF.

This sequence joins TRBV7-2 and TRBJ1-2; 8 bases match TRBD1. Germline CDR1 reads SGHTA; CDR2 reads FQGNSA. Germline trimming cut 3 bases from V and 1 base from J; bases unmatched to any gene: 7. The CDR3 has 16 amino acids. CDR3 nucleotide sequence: TGTGCCAGCAGCTTGTCCTGGACAGGGCTTAACTATGGCTACACCTTC. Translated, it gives CASSLSWTGLNYGYTF.

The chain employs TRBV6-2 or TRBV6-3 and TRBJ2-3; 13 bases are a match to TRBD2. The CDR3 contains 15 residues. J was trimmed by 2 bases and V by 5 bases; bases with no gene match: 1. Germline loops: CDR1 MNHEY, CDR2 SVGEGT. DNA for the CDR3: TGTGCCAGCAGTGGACTAGCGGGGGTCACAGATACGCAGTATTTT. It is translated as CASSGLAGVTDTQYF.

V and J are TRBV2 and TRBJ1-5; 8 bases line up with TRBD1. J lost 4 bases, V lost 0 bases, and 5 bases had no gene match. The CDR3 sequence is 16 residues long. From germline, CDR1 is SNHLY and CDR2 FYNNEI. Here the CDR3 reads CASSEAGQGLNQPQHF. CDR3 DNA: TGTGCCAGCAGTGAAGCAGGACAGGGATTAAATCAGCCCCAGCATTTT.

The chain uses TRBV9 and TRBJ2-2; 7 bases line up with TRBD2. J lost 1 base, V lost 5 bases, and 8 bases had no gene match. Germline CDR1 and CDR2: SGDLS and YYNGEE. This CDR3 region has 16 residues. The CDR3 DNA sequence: TGTGCCAGCAGTGAGTTCGGGGGGTTGAACACCGGGGAGCTGTTTTTT. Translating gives CASSEFGGLNTGELFF.

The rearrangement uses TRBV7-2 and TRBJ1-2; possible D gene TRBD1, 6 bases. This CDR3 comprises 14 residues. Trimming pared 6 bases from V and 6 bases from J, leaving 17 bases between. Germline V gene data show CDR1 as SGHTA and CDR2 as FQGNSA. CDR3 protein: CASSLRQAGNGYTF. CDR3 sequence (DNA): TGTGCCAGCAGTTTGAGACAGGCGGGGAATGGCTACACCTTC.

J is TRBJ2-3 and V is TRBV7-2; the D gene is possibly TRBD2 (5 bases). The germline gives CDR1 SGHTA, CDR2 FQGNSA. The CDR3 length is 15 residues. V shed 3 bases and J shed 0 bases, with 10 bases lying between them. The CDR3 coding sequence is TGTGCCAGCAGCTTGAGTAGCGAGAGCACAGATACGCAGTATTTT. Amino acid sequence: CASSLSSESTDTQYF.

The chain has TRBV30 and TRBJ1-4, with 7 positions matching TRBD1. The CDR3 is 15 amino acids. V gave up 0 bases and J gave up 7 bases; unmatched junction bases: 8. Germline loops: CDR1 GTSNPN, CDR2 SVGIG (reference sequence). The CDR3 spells CAWSVGGEVSEKLFF. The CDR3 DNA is TGTGCCTGGAGTGTAGGGGGCGAGGTTTCTGAAAAACTGTTTTTT. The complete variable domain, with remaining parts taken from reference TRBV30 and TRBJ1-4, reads SQTIHQWPATLVQPVGSPLSLECTVEGTSNPNLYWYRQAAGRGLQLLFYSVGIGQISSEVPQNLSASRPQDRQFILSSKKLLLSDSGFYLCAWSVGGEVSEKLFFGSGTQLSVL.

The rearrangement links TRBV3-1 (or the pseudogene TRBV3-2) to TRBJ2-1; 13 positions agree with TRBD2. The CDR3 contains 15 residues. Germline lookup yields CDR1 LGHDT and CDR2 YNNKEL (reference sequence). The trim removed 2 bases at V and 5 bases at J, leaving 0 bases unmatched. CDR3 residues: CASSQTSGRDNEQFF. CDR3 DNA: TGTGCCAGCAGCCAAACTAGCGGGAGGGACAATGAGCAGTTCTTC.

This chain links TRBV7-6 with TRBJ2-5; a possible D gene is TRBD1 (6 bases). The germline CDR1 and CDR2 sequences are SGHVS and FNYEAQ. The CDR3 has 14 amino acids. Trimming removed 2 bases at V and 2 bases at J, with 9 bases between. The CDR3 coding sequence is TGTGCCAGCAGCTTAAGGACAGAGCAAGAGACCCAGTACTTC. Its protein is CASSLRTEQETQYF.

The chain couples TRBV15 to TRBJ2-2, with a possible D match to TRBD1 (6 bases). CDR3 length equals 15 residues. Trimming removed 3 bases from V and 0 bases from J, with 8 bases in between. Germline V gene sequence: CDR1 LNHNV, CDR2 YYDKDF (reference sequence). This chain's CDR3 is CATSRDRSNTGELFF. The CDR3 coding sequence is TGTGCCACCAGCAGGGACAGATCGAACACCGGGGAGCTGTTTTTT.